This T cell receptor beta chain emerged from a study of cytomegalovirus exposure and HLA in healthy donors. Findings and limits, study-wide: HLA-A and HLA-B allele assignments for most subjects were reportedly predicted accurately using TCR beta sequences.

On this clone: Its antigen is not identified. This specimen includes other DNA sequences encoding the same CDR3.

PCR used 60 Vbeta primers and 13 Jbeta primers. The table came from immunoSEQ multiplex PCR; TCRdb's copy has only in-frame clones and leaves some out. The repertoire holds more than 200,000 clones, with approximately 80% as singletons. CDR3 size: 14 residues. Germline V gene sequence: CDR1 SNHLY, CDR2 FYNNEI. Losses at the gene ends were 1 base for V and 5 bases for J; bases not matched to a gene: 0. Material: PBMCs. The chain uses TRBV2 and TRBJ1-5; 9 positions match TRBD1. The source is a girl aged 2-15 years in good health and CMV-seronegative. CDR3 sequence (DNA): TGTGCCAGCAGTGAAGGACAGGGGGATCAGCCCCAGCATTTT. It is translated as CASSEGQGDQPQHF.